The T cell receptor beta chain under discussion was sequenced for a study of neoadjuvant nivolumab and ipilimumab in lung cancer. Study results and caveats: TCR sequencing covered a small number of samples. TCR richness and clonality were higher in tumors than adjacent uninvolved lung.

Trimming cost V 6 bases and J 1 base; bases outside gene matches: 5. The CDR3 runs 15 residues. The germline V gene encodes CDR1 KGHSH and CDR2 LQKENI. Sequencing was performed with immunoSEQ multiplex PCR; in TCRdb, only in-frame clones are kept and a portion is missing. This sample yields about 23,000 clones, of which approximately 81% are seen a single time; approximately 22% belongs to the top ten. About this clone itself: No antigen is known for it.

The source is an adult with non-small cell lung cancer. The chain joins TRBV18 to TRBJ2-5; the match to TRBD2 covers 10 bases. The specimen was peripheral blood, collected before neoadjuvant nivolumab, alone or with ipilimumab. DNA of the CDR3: TGTGCCAGCTCGATAGCGGGAGGACTCCAAGAGACCCAGTACTTC. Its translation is CASSIAGGLQETQYF.